The source of this TCR beta chain is a study of OX40 agonist ivuxolimab in advanced cancers. Regarding the study in general: Ivuxolimab was an agonistic, fully human IgG2 monoclonal antibody directed against OX40 (CD134), a costimulatory receptor. Intravenous ivuxolimab was administered to patients every 2 weeks at six dose levels: 0.01, 0.1, 0.3, 1.5, 3 and 10 mg/kg. Of the approximately 54 patients in dose escalation, about 20 had hepatocellular carcinoma, some 15 had melanoma, 9 had renal cell carcinoma and 9 had head and neck cancer. In the dose-escalation cohort, approximately 80% of patients were male, and the mean age was 60 years with a range of about 20 to 79. Patients were allowed to have had prior anti-PD-1, anti-PD-L1 or anti-CTLA-4 therapy, and more than 30% of the dose-escalation patients had previously received checkpoint inhibitors. Partial responses occurred in three dose-escalation patients, of whom one had hepatocellular carcinoma and two had cutaneous melanoma. Peripheral TCRbeta sequencing was intended to test whether TCR sequence diversity was altered and clonal T-cell expansion was caused by ivuxolimab. The paper reports the monotherapy dose-escalation portion (N of about 51 patients) of the phase I ivuxolimab trial.

The trial excluded patients who had a history of autoimmune disease or were on systemic immunosuppression. Peripheral blood for TCR sequencing was collected from all dose cohorts at baseline, on cycle 4 day 1, and on cycle 7 day 1. Samples came from an open-label, multicenter, first-in-human phase I dose-escalation trial of ivuxolimab. Adults with locally advanced or metastatic melanoma, renal cell carcinoma, hepatocellular carcinoma or head and neck squamous cell carcinoma were enrolled in the trial. Before TCR sequencing, CD4+ T cells and CD8+ T cells were sorted from peripheral blood as separate populations. The CDR3 goes from the cysteine to the phenylalanine over 18 residues. Left in the record is the CDR3 DNA by itself, 54 bases read in frame from the first base. Based on the germline V gene, the CDR1 and CDR2 sequences are SGDLS and YYNGEE. Relative to germline, V is 1 base shorter and J is 1 base shorter, with 20 bases between their ends.

What the work shows at the level of the full study, not this receptor alone: Antigen specificity was not determined for the clonally expanded peripheral T cells. Low levels of normalized T-cell clonal expansion were also seen in some patients who did not respond. In the 0.1-3.0 mg/kg groups, partial responders were among the patients with the lowest normalized peripheral clonal expansion, particularly in CD8+ T cells. At doses of 0.1 to 3.0 mg/kg, clonal expansion of both CD4+ and CD8+ blood T cells was observed from baseline to week 6. After ivuxolimab, more expanded clones were found on average in CD8+ T cells than in CD4+ T cells.

To note about this clone: The antigen this receptor binds is unknown. The input lacks base qualities; no much larger clone sits a single base away.

Genomic DNA was isolated from the sorted cells so that the TCRbeta CDR3 region could be sequenced. TCRbeta CDR3 regions were sequenced using the immunoSEQ Assay. Imported from immuneACCESS, the table was reduced by TCRdb to in-frame sequences with V and J called. These copies leave out some clones; in studies compared against another copy, an unresolved V gene accounts for under half, and the cause of the remainder is not known. The sample records more than 50,000 clones, around 85% of which are singletons. Clones ranked in the top ten supply over 4% of the sample. This receptor chain uses TRBV9 and TRBJ1-1; the D segment could be TRBD1, given 5 matching bases. The receptor was isolated from an adult with an advanced solid tumor such as melanoma, head and neck, liver or kidney cancer. The sample consisted of CD4+ or CD8+ T cells sorted from blood, taken in a trial of the OX40 agonist ivuxolimab. The DNA sequence is TGTGCCAGCAGCGTAAGCATATCGGGACTCTACCAGAACACTGAAGCTTTCTTT. Its translation reads: CASSVSISGLYQNTEAFF.